The next 27 T cell receptor beta chains were all read from a single sample in a study of blood T cell repertoires in COVID-19. Repertoires were generated with immunoSEQ multiplex PCR, while TCRdb's copy carries only in-frame clones and drops some. Of around 300,000 clones in the sample, approximately 86% were seen once. The source material was PBMCs or T cells enriched from blood (not recorded which). These receptors were taken from a woman aged 25-40 years who had recovered from COVID-19.

V usage is TRBV29-1 and J usage is TRBJ1-2; 8 nucleotides align to TRBD1. The CDR3 is 14 amino acids. Germline CDR1 and CDR2: SQVTM and ANQGSEA. V gave up 0 bases and J gave up 5 bases; unmatched junction bases: 5. The CDR3: CSVEDWTGSYGYTF. CDR3 nucleotide sequence: TGCAGCGTTGAAGATTGGACAGGGTCTTATGGCTACACCTTC.

This chain's CDR3 is CATRFGNQPQHF. The CDR3 nucleotides read TGTGCCACCAGATTCGGTAATCAGCCCCAGCATTTT. V gene TRBV15 combines with J gene TRBJ1-5; D unclear. CDR1 is LNHNV and CDR2 is YYDKDF in the germline V gene (reference sequence). V gave up 6 bases and J gave up 4 bases, with 7 bases separating them. The CDR3 length is 12 residues.

The J gene is TRBJ1-1, the V gene TRBV29-1; D gene uncertain. CDR1 is SQVTM and CDR2 is ANQGSEA in the germline V gene. The CDR3 totals 13 residues. Trimming took 4 bases from V and 8 from J, leaving 17 bases between them. The CDR3 nucleotides read TGCAGCGTTGGGCAGCGGGCGGCTAACGAAGCTTTCTTT. Protein product: CSVGQRAANEAFF.

This chain links TRBV11-3 with TRBJ2-3; no firm D call. This CDR3 is built from 15 residues. V was cut by 5 bases and J by 4 bases, with 16 bases left in between. Germline V lookup: CDR1 SGHNT, CDR2 YENEEA. The CDR3 DNA follows: TGTGCCAGCAGCGAACGGCCCGTGGGCCCAGATACGCAGTATTTT. This gives the protein CASSERPVGPDTQYF.

The chain uses TRBV11-3 and TRBJ1-2, with a possible D match to TRBD1 (6 bases). The germline V gene has CDR1 SGHNT and CDR2 YENEEA. V lost 0 bases and J 7 bases, leaving 12 bases between the germline ends. This CDR3 is built from 14 residues. The DNA of the CDR3 is TGTGCCAGCAGCTTAGAAGGGGGTCCCTCTGGCTACACCTTC. This gives the protein CASSLEGGPSGYTF.

The count of this clone is one. This chain uses TRBV28 with TRBJ1-1; no reliable D call. V gave up 7 bases and J gave up 4 bases, with 10 bases separating them. CDR1 is MDHEN, CDR2 SYDVKM, per germline. The CDR3 is 12 residues long. Here the CDR3 DNA reads TGTGCCAGCAATCAGGTTCCCACTGAAGCTTTCTTT. Its protein product is CASNQVPTEAFF. Together with reference TRBV28 and TRBJ1-1, the CDR3 gives the full variable domain: DVKVTQSSRYLVKRTGEKVFLECVQDMDHENMFWYRQDPGLGLRLIYFSYDVKMKEKGDIPEGYSVSREKKERFSLILESASTNQTSMYLCASNQVPTEAFFGQGTRLTVV.

This chain connects TRBV11-3 to TRBJ1-2; D is undetermined. Germline CDR1 reads SGHNT; CDR2 reads YENEEA. The CDR3 covers 14 residues. Trimming shortened V by 2 bases and J by 5 bases, and 12 bases separated the two germline ends. DNA of the CDR3: TGTGCCAGCAGCTTACGGGCGGGCGGGTATGGCTACACCTTC. Translating it yields CASSLRAGGYGYTF.

This sequence joins TRBV28 and TRBJ1-1, with D maybe TRBD1 (5 bases). The germline V gene encodes CDR1 MDHEN and CDR2 SYDVKM. Trimming cost V 7 bases and J 2 bases, with 17 bases left between them. This CDR3 is built from 15 residues. DNA of the CDR3: TGTGCCAGCAAAGAGAGTGCAGGGCTAAACACTGAAGCTTTCTTT. Protein product: CASKESAGLNTEAFF.

This chain joins TRBV30 and TRBJ1-5; D gene unclear. V dropped 2 bases and J dropped 7 bases, with 9 bases sitting between them. The CDR3 consists of 12 residues. Germline V gene data show CDR1 as GTSNPN and CDR2 as SVGIG (reference sequence). The CDR3 region has the DNA TGTGCCTGGAGTATGAGGAGGCAGCCCCAGCATTTT. It encodes CAWSMRRQPQHF.

This clone was picked up one time. The chain has TRBV5-5 and TRBJ2-7, with TRBD1 matching over 7 bases. The CDR3 length is 15 residues. Germline assignment: CDR1 SGHKS and CDR2 YYEKEE (reference sequence). Losses at the gene ends were 0 bases for V and 6 bases for J; bases not matched to a gene: 9. The CDR3 loop is CASSLGDSFLGEQYF. In DNA form, the CDR3 reads TGTGCCAGCAGCTTGGGGGACAGTTTTCTCGGCGAGCAGTACTTC.

The chain recombines TRBV27 with TRBJ1-1, with 9 bases aligning to TRBD1. Unmatched junction bases numbered 19, after V lost 7 bases and J lost 7 bases. Germline loops: CDR1 MNHEY, CDR2 SMNVEV (reference sequence). There are 17 residues in the CDR3. CDR3 sequence (DNA): TGTGCCAGCACTAATACAGGGGGCGATATTGGGATTGGTGAAGCTTTCTTT. Its translation: CASTNTGGDIGIGEAFF.

The rearrangement links TRBV24-1 to TRBJ2-1, with 9 nucleotides matching TRBD2. CDR1 and CDR2 from the germline V gene are KGHDR and SFDVKD. The trim removed 5 bases at V and 8 bases at J, leaving 21 bases unmatched. The CDR3 extends over 19 amino acids. CDR3 in DNA: TGTGCCACCAGTGTGTCGTGGGCCGCCGGGACTAGCAGCCACGATGAGCAGTTCTTC. It specifies CATSVSWAAGTSSHDEQFF.

The chain joins TRBV28 to TRBJ1-2, with D hard to call. V lost 5 bases and J 3 bases, leaving 13 bases between the germline ends. The CDR3 runs to 14 residues. Per germline, CDR1 MDHEN and CDR2 SYDVKM. This CDR3 is CASSPLGSDYGYTF. CDR3 sequence (DNA): TGTGCCAGCAGTCCGCTCGGGTCGGACTATGGCTACACCTTC.

The chain couples TRBV9 to TRBJ1-3, with 11 bases identical to TRBD1. The CDR3 runs to 17 residues. Germline V gives CDR1 SGDLS, CDR2 YYNGEE. Germline trimming cut 4 bases from V and 2 bases from J; bases unmatched to any gene: 8. CDR3 sequence: CASSPLDRGHAGNTIYF. DNA of the CDR3: TGTGCCAGCAGCCCATTGGACAGGGGGCATGCTGGAAACACCATATATTTT. Full variable domain (rest looked up from reference TRBV9 and TRBJ1-3): DSGVTQTPKHLITATGQRVTLRCSPRSGDLSVYWYQQSLDQGLQFLIQYYNGEERAKGNILERFSAQQFPDLHSELNLSSLELGDSALYFCASSPLDRGHAGNTIYFGEGSWLTVV.

This chain uses TRBV6-2 or TRBV6-3 with TRBJ2-4; 8 bases align to TRBD2. The germline gives CDR1 MNHEY, CDR2 SVGEGT. Trimming cost V 0 bases and J 6 bases; bases outside gene matches: 1. There are 14 residues in the CDR3. The chain's CDR3 is CASSYSGGGNIQYF. The CDR3 nucleotides read TGTGCCAGCAGTTACTCCGGGGGGGGAAACATTCAGTACTTC.

CDR3 sequence: CASSLGGAADTQYF. DNA of the CDR3: TGTGCCAGCAGTTTAGGAGGGGCCGCAGATACGCAGTATTTT. J is TRBJ2-3 and V is TRBV28; the D gene is possibly TRBD2 (6 bases). CDR3 length: 14 amino acids. Germline V gene lookup returns CDR1 MDHEN and CDR2 SYDVKM. Trimming removed 2 bases at V and 4 bases at J, with 10 bases between.

The chain is built from TRBV11-3 and TRBJ1-5, with D perhaps TRBD1 (5 bases). With 4 bases removed from V and 1 base from J, the gap between germline ends came to 8 bases. CDR3 length: 14 amino acids. CDR1 SGHNT and CDR2 YENEEA come from the germline V gene. CDR3 amino acids: CASSSGGSNQPQHF. The CDR3 nucleotides read TGTGCCAGCAGCTCCGGGGGGAGCAATCAGCCCCAGCATTTT.

The chain combines TRBV5-4 with TRBJ2-2, with a tentative D call TRBD1 (5 bases). Germline CDR1 is SGHNT and CDR2 is YYREEE (reference sequence). CDR3 length: 14 residues. V was shortened by 4 bases and J by 3 bases, with 10 bases between the two germline ends. DNA of the CDR3: TGTGCCAGCAGCCAAGTAGGGGACACCGGGGAGCTGTTTTTT. Protein: CASSQVGDTGELFF.

CDR3 sequence: CASSLSGTGQEKLFF. DNA of the CDR3: TGCGCCAGCAGCCTATCCGGGACAGGGCAAGAAAAACTGTTTTTT. The rearrangement links TRBV5-1 to TRBJ1-4; 9 nucleotides agree with TRBD1. The CDR3 runs 15 residues. Germline V gene data show CDR1 as SGHRS and CDR2 as YFSETQ. With V trimmed by 4 bases and J by 8 bases, 9 bases remained unmatched.

The rearrangement uses TRBV6-5 and TRBJ2-7; the D is unclear. The CDR3 length is 14 residues. In germline, CDR1 is MNHEY, CDR2 SVGAGI. V lost 2 bases and J lost 0, with 8 bases in between. The chain's CDR3 is CASSYAAYSYEQYF. Here the CDR3 DNA reads TGTGCCAGCAGTTACGCGGCTTACTCCTACGAGCAGTACTTC.

The chain links TRBV5-1 to TRBJ2-1, with a possible D match to TRBD1 (6 bases). Trimming cost V 4 bases and J 0 bases, with 17 bases left between them. The CDR3 consists of 17 residues. Germline CDR1 is SGHRS and CDR2 is YFSETQ. As DNA, the CDR3 is TGCGCCAGCAGCCCCGGGCAGGGGAGACCCTCCTACAATGAGCAGTTCTTC. Translated, it gives CASSPGQGRPSYNEQFF.

This chain connects TRBV5-1 to TRBJ1-2; the match to TRBD1 covers 10 bases. V lost 3 bases, J lost 4 bases, and 6 bases stayed unmatched. Germline values: CDR1 SGHRS, CDR2 YFSETQ. The CDR3 consists of 15 residues. As DNA, the CDR3 is TGCGCCAGCAGCTCTCGGGACAGGGGATTCTATGGCTACACCTTC. This encodes CASSSRDRGFYGYTF. Full variable domain (outside the CDR3, taken from reference TRBV5-1 and TRBJ1-2): KAGVTQTPRYLIKTRGQQVTLSCSPISGHRSVSWYQQTPGQGLQFLFEYFSETQRNKGNFPGRFSGRQFSNSRSEMNVSTLELGDSALYLCASSSRDRGFYGYTFGSGTRLTVV.

This chain links TRBV6-5 with TRBJ1-1; D possibly corresponds to TRBD1 (6 bases). Trimming left V 4 bases short and J 0 bases short, with 12 bases between. Looked up from germline, CDR1 is MNHEY and CDR2 is SVGAGI. This CDR3 is 15 amino acids long. DNA for the CDR3: TGTGCCAGCAGTTCCAGGGGATGGGTGAACACTGAAGCTTTCTTT. Translating it yields CASSSRGWVNTEAFF.

The chain links TRBV5-6 to TRBJ2-7; 9 bases line up with TRBD2. The CDR3 extends over 14 amino acids. V lost 3 bases, J lost 4 bases, and 5 bases stayed unmatched. Germline-derived CDR1 and CDR2 are SGHDT and YYEEEE. The CDR3 loop reads CASSSWTSEYEQYF. Here the CDR3 DNA reads TGTGCCAGCAGCTCTTGGACTAGCGAGTACGAGCAGTACTTC.

The chain recombines TRBV6-5 with TRBJ2-4; 11 bases line up with TRBD1. The germline V gene has CDR1 MNHEY and CDR2 SVGAGI. CDR3 length: 14 residues. J was trimmed by 6 bases and V by 6 bases; bases with no gene match: 4. CDR3 DNA: TGTGCCAGCAGCCGGGACAGGGGGGGAAACATTCAGTACTTC. Translating gives CASSRDRGGNIQYF.

The chain carries TRBV10-3 and TRBJ2-5, with D tentatively TRBD1 (6 bases). The CDR3 consists of 15 residues. V lost 0 bases, J lost 2 bases, and 10 bases lay in between. Germline V gene sequence: CDR1 ENHRY, CDR2 SYGVKD. The CDR3 is CAISESLRGQETQYF. DNA for the CDR3: TGTGCCATCAGTGAGTCTCTGAGGGGGCAAGAGACCCAGTACTTC.

This chain connects TRBV7-3 to TRBJ2-3; TRBD1 agrees at 8 bases. The length of the CDR3 is 15 residues. Germline values: CDR1 SGHTA, CDR2 FQGTGA. J lost 5 bases, V lost 2 bases, and 6 bases had no gene match. CDR3 sequence reads: CASSLAAGGVDTQYF. The CDR3 DNA reads TGTGCCAGCAGCTTAGCGGCAGGGGGCGTAGATACGCAGTATTTT.